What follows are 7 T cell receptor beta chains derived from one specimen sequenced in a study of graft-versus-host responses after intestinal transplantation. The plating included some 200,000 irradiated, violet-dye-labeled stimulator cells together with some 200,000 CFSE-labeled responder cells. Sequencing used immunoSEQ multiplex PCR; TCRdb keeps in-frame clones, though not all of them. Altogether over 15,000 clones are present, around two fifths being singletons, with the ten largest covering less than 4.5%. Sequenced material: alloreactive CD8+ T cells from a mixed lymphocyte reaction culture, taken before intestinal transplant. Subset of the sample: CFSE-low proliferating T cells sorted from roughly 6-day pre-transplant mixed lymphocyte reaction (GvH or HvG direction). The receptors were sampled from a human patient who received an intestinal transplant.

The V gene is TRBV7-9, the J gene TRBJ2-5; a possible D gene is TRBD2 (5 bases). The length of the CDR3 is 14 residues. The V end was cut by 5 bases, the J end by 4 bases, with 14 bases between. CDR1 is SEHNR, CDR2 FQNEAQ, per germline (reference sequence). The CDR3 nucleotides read TGTGCCAGCAGCCCATACCGCGCGGGAGAGACCCAGTACTTC. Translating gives CASSPYRAGETQYF. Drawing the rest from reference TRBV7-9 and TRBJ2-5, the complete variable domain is DTGVSQNPRHKITKRGQNVTFRCDPISEHNRLYWYRQTLGQGPEFLTYFQNEAQLEKSRLLSDRFSAERPKGSFSTLEIQRTEQGDSAMYLCASSPYRAGETQYFGPGTRLLVL.

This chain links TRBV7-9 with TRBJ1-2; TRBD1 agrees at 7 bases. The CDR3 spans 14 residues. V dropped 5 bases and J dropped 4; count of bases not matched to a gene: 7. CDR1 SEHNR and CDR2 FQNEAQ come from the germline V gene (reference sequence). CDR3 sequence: CASSPGQVGYGYTF. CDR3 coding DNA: TGTGCCAGCAGCCCTGGACAGGTTGGCTATGGCTACACCTTC.

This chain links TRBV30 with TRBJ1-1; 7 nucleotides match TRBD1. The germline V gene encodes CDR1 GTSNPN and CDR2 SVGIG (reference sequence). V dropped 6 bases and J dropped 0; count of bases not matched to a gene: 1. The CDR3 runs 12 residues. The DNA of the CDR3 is TGTGCCTGCGGACAGGTGAACACTGAAGCTTTCTTT. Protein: CACGQVNTEAFF.

The CDR3 protein is CASSEYPYRGLGEAFF. CDR3 bases: TGTGCCAGCAGTGAGTACCCCTACAGGGGCTTGGGTGAAGCTTTCTTT. This chain connects TRBV6-1 to TRBJ1-1, with TRBD1 matching 7 bases. The germline V gene has CDR1 MNHNS and CDR2 SASEGT. The CDR3 is 16 amino acids. With V trimmed by 3 bases and J by 7 bases, 14 bases remained unmatched.

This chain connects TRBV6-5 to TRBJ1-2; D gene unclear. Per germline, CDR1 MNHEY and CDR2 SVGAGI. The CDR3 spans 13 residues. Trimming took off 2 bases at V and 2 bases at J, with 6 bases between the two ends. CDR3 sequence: CASSYGQNYGYTF. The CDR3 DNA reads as TGTGCCAGCAGTTACGGCCAAAACTATGGCTACACCTTC.

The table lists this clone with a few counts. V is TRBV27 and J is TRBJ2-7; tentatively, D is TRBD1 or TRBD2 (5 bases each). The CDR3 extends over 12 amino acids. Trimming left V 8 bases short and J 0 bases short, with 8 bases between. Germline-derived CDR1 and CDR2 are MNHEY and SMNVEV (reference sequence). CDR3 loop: CASGTTSYEQYF. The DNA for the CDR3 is TGTGCCAGCGGGACGACCTCCTACGAGCAGTACTTC.

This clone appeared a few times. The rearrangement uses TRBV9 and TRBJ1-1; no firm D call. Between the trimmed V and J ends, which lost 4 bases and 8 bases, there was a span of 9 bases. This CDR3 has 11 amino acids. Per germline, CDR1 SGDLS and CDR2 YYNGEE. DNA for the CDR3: TGTGCCAGCAGCTTAAGCGACGAAGCTTTCTTT. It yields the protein CASSLSDEAFF.